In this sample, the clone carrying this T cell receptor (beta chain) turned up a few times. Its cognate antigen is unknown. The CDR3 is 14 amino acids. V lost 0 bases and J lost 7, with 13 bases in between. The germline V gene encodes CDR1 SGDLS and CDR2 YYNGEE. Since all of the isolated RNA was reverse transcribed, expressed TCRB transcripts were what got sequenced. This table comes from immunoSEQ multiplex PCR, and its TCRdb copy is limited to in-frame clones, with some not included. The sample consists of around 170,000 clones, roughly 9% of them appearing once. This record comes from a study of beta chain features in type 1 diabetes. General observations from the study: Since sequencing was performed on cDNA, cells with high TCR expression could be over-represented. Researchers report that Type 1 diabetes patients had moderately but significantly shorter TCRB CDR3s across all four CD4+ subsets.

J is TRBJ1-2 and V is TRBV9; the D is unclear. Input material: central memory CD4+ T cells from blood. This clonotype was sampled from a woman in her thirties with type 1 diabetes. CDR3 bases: TGTGCCAGCAGCGTAGAAAGCCAGCGGAGTGGCTACACCTTC. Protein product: CASSVESQRSGYTF.